The 28 T cell receptor beta chains given below trace back to one sample, sequenced in a study of T cells in Graves' hyperthyroidism and ophthalmopathy. RNA transcripts provided the source from which TCR beta CDR3 regions were amplified. HTBI primers were used for first-round RT-PCR of the TCR CDR3. TCRdb fed the multiplex PCR reads into MiXCR, producing one record per CDR3 protein. Among a few hundred thousand distinct CDR3 sequences listed, about 14% were seen once. Sequenced material: blood. These receptors were collected from a woman in her twenties or thirties with Graves' ophthalmopathy.

V is TRBV6-1 and J is TRBJ2-2; 11 nucleotides line up with TRBD2. With 6 bases clipped from V and 1 base from J, the junction kept 4 bases outside the gene matches. Germline loops: CDR1 MNHNS, CDR2 SASEGT. The CDR3 has 16 amino acids. The CDR3 DNA follows: TGTGCCAGCAGAGTAGCGGGGGGGCTGAACACCGGGGAGCTGTTTTTT. Translation gives CASRVAGGLNTGELFF.

This clonotype was detected many times. V is TRBV7-3 and J is TRBJ2-1, with a possible D match to TRBD2 (7 bases). The germline V and J ends were trimmed by 2 bases and 3 bases, with 11 bases remaining between them. Germline CDR1 reads SGHTA; CDR2 reads FQGTGA. The CDR3 consists of 15 residues. DNA of the CDR3: TGTGCCAGCAGCTTAGAAGGGGGGGACTACAATGAGCAGTTCTTC. It codes for CASSLEGGDYNEQFF. The full variable domain, in which reference TRBV7-3 and TRBJ2-1 provide the parts outside the CDR3, is GAGVSQTPSNKVTEKGKYVELRCDPISGHTALYWYRQSLGQGPEFLIYFQGTGAADDSGLPNDRFFAVRPEGSVSTLKIQRTERGDSAVYLCASSLEGGDYNEQFFGPGTRLTVL.

In its sample, this clonotype was seen many times. The chain uses TRBV30 and TRBJ2-7; tentatively, D is TRBD2 (7 bases). CDR1 and CDR2 from the germline V gene are GTSNPN and SVGIG (reference sequence). V shed 1 base and J shed 2 bases, with 15 bases lying between them. The CDR3 extends over 15 amino acids. The CDR3: CAWSGSRGAAYEQYF. CDR3 DNA: TGTGCCTGGAGTGGCTCCCGGGGGGCCGCCTACGAGCAGTACTTC.

Only a few counts were recorded for this clonotype. The rearrangement joins TRBV7-2 to TRBJ1-2; 7 nucleotides line up with TRBD1. Germline CDR1 and CDR2: SGHTA and FQGNSA. The CDR3 length is 16 residues. The ends lost 7 bases at V and 2 bases at J; junction bases unmatched: 13. The CDR3 spells CASTRDLGTANYGYTF. The CDR3 nucleotides read TGTGCCAGCACCCGCGACTTAGGGACAGCCAACTATGGCTACACCTTC.

This clonotype has at least ten counts. The chain couples TRBV2 to TRBJ2-7; D remains ambiguous. The CDR3 length is 13 residues. Germline CDR1 SNHLY, CDR2 FYNNEI. V was trimmed by 4 bases and J by 0 bases, leaving 7 bases between them. The CDR3 spells CASSVSRSYEQYF. The CDR3 DNA reads as TGTGCCAGCAGTGTGTCGCGCTCCTACGAGCAGTACTTC.

The genes are TRBV7-8 and TRBJ2-1; 7 bases align to TRBD2. V dropped 1 base and J dropped 4; count of bases not matched to a gene: 4. Looked up from germline, CDR1 is SGHVS and CDR2 is FQNEAQ. This CDR3 region has 15 residues. CDR3 amino acids: CASSLDGRGYNEQFF. CDR3 DNA: TGTGCCAGCAGCTTAGATGGGCGGGGGTACAATGAGCAGTTCTTC. Filled out from reference TRBV7-8 and TRBJ2-1, the complete variable domain reads GAGVSQSPRYKVAKRGQDVALRCDPISGHVSLFWYQQALGQGPEFLTYFQNEAQLDKSGLPSDRFFAERPEGSVSTLKIQRTQQEDSAVYLCASSLDGRGYNEQFFGPGTRLTVL.

This clonotype was seen at least ten times. This chain connects TRBV6-1 to TRBJ1-3; 7 bases are a match to TRBD1. The germline V gene encodes CDR1 MNHNS and CDR2 SASEGT. The junction had 2 bases not matched to a gene; V was cut back by 7 bases and J by 2 bases. CDR3 length: 13 residues. Here the CDR3 reads CASTDRAGNTIYF. In DNA, the CDR3 is TGTGCCAGCACCGACAGGGCTGGAAACACCATATATTTT.

This chain connects TRBV12-3 or TRBV12-4 to TRBJ2-1; 12 bases align to TRBD2. The CDR3 spans 16 residues. V lost 5 bases to trimming and J lost 6 bases; unmatched junction nucleotides: 8. CDR3 amino acids: CASSLTSGGPINEQFF. The CDR3 bases are TGTGCCAGCAGTCTGACTAGCGGGGGCCCCATCAATGAGCAGTTCTTC.

This clonotype appeared many times. V usage is TRBV5-5 and J usage is TRBJ2-3, with 8 bases aligning to TRBD2. CDR3 length: 15 amino acids. V was clipped by 5 bases and J by 4 bases; unmatched bases: 9. Germline assignment: CDR1 SGHKS and CDR2 YYEKEE (reference sequence). The CDR3 bases are TGTGCCAGCAGTCTCACGGGGGGGGCGGCAGATACGCAGTATTTT. It translates to CASSLTGGAADTQYF.

As regards this clonotype: A much larger clone sits a single nucleotide away, making a read error possible. The V and J genes are TRBV19 and TRBJ2-7; maybe TRBD1 (5 bases). The CDR3 consists of 13 residues. From germline, CDR1 is LNHDA and CDR2 SQIVND (reference sequence). Between the trimmed V and J ends, which lost 5 bases and 3 bases, there was a span of 11 bases. CDR3 in amino acids: CASSVVRDYEQYF. The CDR3 bases are TGTGCCAGTAGTGTGGTCAGGGACTACGAGCAGTACTTC.

The V call is TRBV9, the J call TRBJ2-2, with D unresolved. The CDR3 sequence is 12 residues long. Germline V gives CDR1 SGDLS, CDR2 YYNGEE. Trimming cost V 2 bases and J 4 bases, with 3 bases left between them. The CDR3 here is CASSVITGELFF. The CDR3 DNA sequence: TGTGCCAGCAGCGTCATCACCGGGGAGCTGTTTTTT.

This clonotype was detected many times. The rearrangement joins TRBV25-1 to TRBJ1-1, with TRBD1 as a possible D gene (6 bases). V was cut by 0 bases and J by 0 bases, with 8 bases left in between. In germline, CDR1 is MGHDK, CDR2 SYGVNS. The CDR3 is 15 amino acids. The CDR3 reads CASSEYGTMNTEAFF. CDR3 nucleotides: TGTGCCAGCAGTGAATATGGGACAATGAACACTGAAGCTTTCTTT.

The V and J genes are TRBV24-1 and TRBJ2-6, with D tentatively TRBD2 (5 bases). The V end was cut by 6 bases, the J end by 2 bases, with 19 bases between. CDR1 and CDR2 from the germline V gene are KGHDR and SFDVKD. The CDR3 runs to 18 residues. The CDR3 sequence is CATSSTRGAGPGANVLTF. In DNA, the CDR3 is TGTGCCACCAGTTCCACTCGGGGAGCCGGGCCTGGGGCCAACGTCCTGACTTTC.

This clonotype was picked up many times. This sequence joins TRBV28 and TRBJ1-5; 11 bases align to TRBD1. Trimming cost V 1 base and J 0 bases; bases outside gene matches: 5. In germline, CDR1 is MDHEN, CDR2 SYDVKM. CDR3 length: 18 amino acids. For the CDR3, the DNA is TGTGCCAGCAGTTTATTTTTGGGACAGGGGGATAGCAATCAGCCCCAGCATTTT. Translation gives CASSLFLGQGDSNQPQHF.

This clonotype was seen repeatedly, ten times or more. The chain has TRBV6-1 and TRBJ1-6; D is possibly TRBD1 (5 bases). The CDR3 is 17 residues long. Per germline, CDR1 MNHNS and CDR2 SASEGT. V was shortened by 7 bases and J by 0 bases, with 16 bases between the two germline ends. CDR3 loop: CASTTLGGSSYNSPLHF. The CDR3 DNA is TGTGCCAGCACTACCCTTGGGGGAAGCTCCTATAATTCACCCCTCCACTTT.

This clonotype was seen ten or more times. The V and J genes are TRBV7-2 and TRBJ1-5; D is perhaps TRBD1 (5 bases). Germline values: CDR1 SGHTA, CDR2 FQGNSA. There are 14 residues in the CDR3. V shed 5 bases and J shed 3 bases, with 11 bases lying between them. Written as DNA, the CDR3 is TGTGCCAGCAGCCTTAGACAGCCCAATCAGCCCCAGCATTTT. It codes for CASSLRQPNQPQHF.

Concerning this clonotype itself: This clone may be a read error of a much larger clone one base away. The chain recombines TRBV2 with TRBJ2-2, with 8 positions matching TRBD1. The CDR3 totals 15 residues. The germline CDR1 and CDR2 sequences are SNHLY and FYNNEI. V dropped 4 bases and J dropped 3; count of bases not matched to a gene: 4. The CDR3, as DNA: TGTGCCAGCAGTGTGCGGACAGGGTACACCGGGGAGCTGTTTTTT. It specifies CASSVRTGYTGELFF.

This clonotype was seen many times. The chain links TRBV7-3 to TRBJ2-7; tentatively, D is TRBD1 or TRBD2 (6 bases each). Trimming pared 2 bases from V and 4 bases from J, leaving 15 bases between. This CDR3 region has 15 residues. The germline V gene encodes CDR1 SGHTA and CDR2 FQGTGA. CDR3 loop: CASSLFSGATYEQYF. In DNA, the CDR3 is TGTGCCAGCAGCTTATTCTCGGGGGCGACGTACGAGCAGTACTTC.

This clonotype was observed at least ten times. The chain carries TRBV20-1 and TRBJ1-2; D not resolved. CDR3 length equals 13 residues. In germline, CDR1 is DFQATT, CDR2 SNEGSKA (reference sequence). V was shortened by 0 bases and J by 4 bases, with 9 bases between the two germline ends. CDR3 coding DNA: TGCAGTGCTAGAGATACAAACGGCTATGGCTACACCTTC. It translates to CSARDTNGYGYTF.

This clonotype occurred many times. The V call is TRBV7-2, the J call TRBJ2-7; 8 bases agree with TRBD2. CDR3 length: 16 amino acids. Germline lookup yields CDR1 SGHTA and CDR2 FQGNSA. J was trimmed by 2 bases and V by 1 base; bases with no gene match: 7. The CDR3 nucleotides read TGTGCCAGCAGCTTAGAGGCGACGGGGGGGACCTACGAGCAGTACTTC. Residues: CASSLEATGGTYEQYF.

This clonotype was recorded a few times. The gene calls are TRBV12-3 or TRBV12-4 and TRBJ2-2; 7 bases are shared with TRBD1. Trimming at V came to 6 bases and at J to 3 bases, leaving 7 bases not matched to a gene. The CDR3 is made up of 15 amino acids. The CDR3 region is CASRKQGLDTGELFF. The CDR3 nucleotides are TGTGCCAGCAGAAAACAGGGGTTGGACACCGGGGAGCTGTTTTTT.

This clonotype has more than one count but fewer than ten. The chain uses TRBV28 and TRBJ1-1; TRBD1 agrees at 7 bases. The CDR3 extends over 15 amino acids. In germline, CDR1 is MDHEN, CDR2 SYDVKM. V gave up 6 bases and J gave up 1 base; unmatched junction bases: 8. This chain's CDR3 is CASRLDRVGNTEAFF. CDR3 in DNA: TGTGCCAGCAGACTAGACAGGGTGGGGAACACTGAAGCTTTCTTT.

This clonotype was detected many times. The chain links TRBV6-1 to TRBJ2-1; D is undetermined. Germline V gives CDR1 MNHNS, CDR2 SASEGT. Trimming pared 4 bases from V and 8 bases from J, leaving 15 bases between. CDR3 size: 14 residues. CDR3 sequence reads: CASSVAGLVDEQFF. CDR3 nucleotides: TGTGCCAGCAGTGTCGCAGGTCTCGTCGATGAGCAGTTCTTC.

This clonotype has ten or more counts. The chain carries TRBV7-2 and TRBJ1-5; tentatively, D is TRBD1 (6 bases). Trimming left V 4 bases short and J 2 bases short, with 15 bases between. The germline V gene encodes CDR1 SGHTA and CDR2 FQGNSA. CDR3 size: 16 residues. Here the CDR3 reads CASSSAGGRGNQPQHF. CDR3 DNA: TGTGCCAGCAGCTCCGCGGGGGGCCGGGGCAATCAGCCCCAGCATTTT.

This clonotype was observed many times. The rearrangement uses TRBV14 and TRBJ1-1; 8 positions agree with TRBD1. V lost 5 bases to trimming and J lost 5 bases; unmatched junction nucleotides: 7. The CDR3 consists of 14 residues. The germline gives CDR1 SGHDN, CDR2 FVKESK. CDR3 DNA: TGTGCCAGCAGCAAGTGGACAGGGCCGACTGAAGCTTTCTTT. It yields the protein CASSKWTGPTEAFF.

V usage is TRBV20-1 and J usage is TRBJ1-6; D call uncertain. Trimming cost V 0 bases and J 0 bases, with 12 bases left between them. Per germline, CDR1 DFQATT and CDR2 SNEGSKA (reference sequence). The CDR3 sequence is 17 residues long. This CDR3 reads CSARDLRQSSYNSPLHF. DNA of the CDR3: TGCAGTGCTAGAGATCTCCGACAAAGCTCCTATAATTCACCCCTCCACTTT.

This clonotype was observed at least ten times. The chain links TRBV6-4 to TRBJ1-5; 7 bases fit TRBD1. From germline, CDR1 is MRHNA and CDR2 SNTAGT. The CDR3 is made up of 14 amino acids. Germline trimming cut 7 bases from V and 7 bases from J; bases unmatched to any gene: 10. Written as DNA, the CDR3 is TGTGCCAGCACCCGGGACAGCGTACAACAGCCCCAGCATTTT. Translated, it gives CASTRDSVQQPQHF.

This clonotype has ten or more counts. The chain carries TRBV28 and TRBJ2-1; maybe TRBD2 (6 bases). The CDR3 loop spans 15 amino acids. Trimming pared 6 bases from V and 6 bases from J, leaving 18 bases between. Per the germline V gene, CDR1 is MDHEN and CDR2 is SYDVKM. CDR3 nucleotides: TGTGCCAGCAGGGCCCCGGGACTGGGCACCAATGAGCAGTTCTTC. This encodes CASRAPGLGTNEQFF.